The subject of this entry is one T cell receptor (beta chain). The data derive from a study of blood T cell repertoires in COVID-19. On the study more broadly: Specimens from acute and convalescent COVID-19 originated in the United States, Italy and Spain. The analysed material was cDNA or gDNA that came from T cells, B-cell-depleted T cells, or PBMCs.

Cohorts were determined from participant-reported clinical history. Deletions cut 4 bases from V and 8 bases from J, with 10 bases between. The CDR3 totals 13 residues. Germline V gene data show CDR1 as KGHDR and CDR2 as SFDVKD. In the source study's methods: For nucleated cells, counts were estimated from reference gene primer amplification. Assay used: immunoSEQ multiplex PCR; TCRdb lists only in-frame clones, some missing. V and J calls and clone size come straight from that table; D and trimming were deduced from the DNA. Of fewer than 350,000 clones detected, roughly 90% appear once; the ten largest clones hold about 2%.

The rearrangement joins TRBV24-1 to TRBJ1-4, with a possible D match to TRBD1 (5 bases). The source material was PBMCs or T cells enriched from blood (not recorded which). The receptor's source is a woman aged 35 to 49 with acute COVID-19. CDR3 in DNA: TGTGCCACCAGTGAGGGGGGTCGCGAAAAACTGTTTTTT. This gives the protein CATSEGGREKLFF.